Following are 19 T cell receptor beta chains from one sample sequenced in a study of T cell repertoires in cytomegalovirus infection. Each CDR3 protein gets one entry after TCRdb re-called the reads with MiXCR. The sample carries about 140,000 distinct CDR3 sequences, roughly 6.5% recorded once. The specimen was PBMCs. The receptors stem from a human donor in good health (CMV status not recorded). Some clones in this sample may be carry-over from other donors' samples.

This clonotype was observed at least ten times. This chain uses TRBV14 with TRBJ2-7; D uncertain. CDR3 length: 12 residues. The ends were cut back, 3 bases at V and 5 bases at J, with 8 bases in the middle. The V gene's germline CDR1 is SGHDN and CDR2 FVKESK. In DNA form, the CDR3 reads TGTGCCAGCAGCCACCCGTCGGACGAGCAGTACTTC. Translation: CASSHPSDEQYF.

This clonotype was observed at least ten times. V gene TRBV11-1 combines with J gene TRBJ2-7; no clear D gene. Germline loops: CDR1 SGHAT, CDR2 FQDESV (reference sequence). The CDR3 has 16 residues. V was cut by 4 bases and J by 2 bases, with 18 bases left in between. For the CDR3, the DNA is TGTGCCAGCAGCTCCATAGGACCTCCCACAGCCTACGAGCAGTACTTC. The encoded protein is CASSSIGPPTAYEQYF.

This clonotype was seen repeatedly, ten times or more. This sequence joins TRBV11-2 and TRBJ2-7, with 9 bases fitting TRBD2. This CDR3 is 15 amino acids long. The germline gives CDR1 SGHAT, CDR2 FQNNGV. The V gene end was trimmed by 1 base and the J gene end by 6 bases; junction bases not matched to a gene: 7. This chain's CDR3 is CASSLGGGGGGEQYF. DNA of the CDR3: TGTGCCAGCAGCTTAGGGGGCGGGGGGGGCGGCGAGCAGTACTTC. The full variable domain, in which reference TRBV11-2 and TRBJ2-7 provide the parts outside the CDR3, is EAGVAQSPRYKIIEKRQSVAFWCNPISGHATLYWYQQILGQGPKLLIQFQNNGVVDDSQLPKDRFSAERLKGVDSTLKIQPAKLEDSAVYLCASSLGGGGGGEQYFGPGTRLTVT.

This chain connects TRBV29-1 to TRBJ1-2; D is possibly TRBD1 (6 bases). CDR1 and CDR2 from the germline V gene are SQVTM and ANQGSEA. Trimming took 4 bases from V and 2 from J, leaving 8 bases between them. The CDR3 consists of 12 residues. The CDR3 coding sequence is TGCAGCGTTGCCGGGACAAACTATGGCTACACCTTC. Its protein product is CSVAGTNYGYTF. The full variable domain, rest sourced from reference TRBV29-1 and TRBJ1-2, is SAVISQKPSRDICQRGTSLTIQCQVDSQVTMMFWYRQQPGQSLTLIATANQGSEATYESGFVIDKFPISRPNLTFSTLTVSNMSPEDSSIYLCSVAGTNYGYTFGSGTRLTVV.

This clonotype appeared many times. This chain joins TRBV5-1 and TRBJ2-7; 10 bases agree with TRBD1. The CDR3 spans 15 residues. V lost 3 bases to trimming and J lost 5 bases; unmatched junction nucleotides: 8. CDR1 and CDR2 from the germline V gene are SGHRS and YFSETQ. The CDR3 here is CASSSGTGDFDEQYF. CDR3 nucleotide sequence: TGCGCCAGCAGCTCGGGGACAGGGGACTTCGACGAGCAGTACTTC.

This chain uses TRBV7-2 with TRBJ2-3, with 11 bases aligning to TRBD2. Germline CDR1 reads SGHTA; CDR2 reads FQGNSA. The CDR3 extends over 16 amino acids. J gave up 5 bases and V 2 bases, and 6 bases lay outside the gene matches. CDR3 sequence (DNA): TGTGCCAGCAGCTTAAGTAGCGGGGGGGCCGGAGATACGCAGTATTTT. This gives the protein CASSLSSGGAGDTQYF.

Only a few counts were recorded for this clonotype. CDR3 bases: TGTGCCAGCAGCCAGAAAAGGGCGGTGAACACTGAAGCTTTCTTT. Protein sequence: CASSQKRAVNTEAFF. The chain links TRBV3-1 to TRBJ1-1; no clear D gene. V was shortened by 3 bases and J by 0 bases, with 11 bases between the two germline ends. Per the germline V gene, CDR1 is LGHDT and CDR2 is YNNKEL (reference sequence). The CDR3 length is 15 residues.

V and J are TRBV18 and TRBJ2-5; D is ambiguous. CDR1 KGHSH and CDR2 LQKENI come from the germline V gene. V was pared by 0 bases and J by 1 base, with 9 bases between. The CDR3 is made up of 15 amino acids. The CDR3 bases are TGTGCCAGCTCACCACCGAGAAGCTTCCAAGAGACCCAGTACTTC. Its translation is CASSPPRSFQETQYF. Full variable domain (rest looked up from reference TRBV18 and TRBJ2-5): NAGVMQNPRHLVRRRGQEARLRCSPMKGHSHVYWYRQLPEEGLKFMVYLQKENIIDESGMPKERFSAEFPKEGPSILRIQQVVRGDSAAYFCASSPPRSFQETQYFGPGTRLLVL.

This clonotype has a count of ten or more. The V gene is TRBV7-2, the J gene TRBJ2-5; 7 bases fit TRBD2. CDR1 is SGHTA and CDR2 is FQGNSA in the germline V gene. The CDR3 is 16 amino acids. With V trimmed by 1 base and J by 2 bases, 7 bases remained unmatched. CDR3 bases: TGTGCCAGCAGCTTAGTTGCGGGAGCAGCTCAAGAGACCCAGTACTTC. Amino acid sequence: CASSLVAGAAQETQYF.

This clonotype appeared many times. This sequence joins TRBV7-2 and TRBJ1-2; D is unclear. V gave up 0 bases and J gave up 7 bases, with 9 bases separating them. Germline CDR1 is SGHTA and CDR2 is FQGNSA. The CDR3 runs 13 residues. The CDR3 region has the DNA TGTGCCAGCAGCTTAGCGGGTACTGTTGGCTACACCTTC. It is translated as CASSLAGTVGYTF.

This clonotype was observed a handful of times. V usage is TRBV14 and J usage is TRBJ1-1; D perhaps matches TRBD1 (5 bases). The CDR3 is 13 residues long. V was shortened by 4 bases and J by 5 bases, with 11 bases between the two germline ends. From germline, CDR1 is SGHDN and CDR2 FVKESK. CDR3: CASSRMGETEAFF. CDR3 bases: TGTGCCAGCAGCCGAATGGGGGAGACTGAAGCTTTCTTT.

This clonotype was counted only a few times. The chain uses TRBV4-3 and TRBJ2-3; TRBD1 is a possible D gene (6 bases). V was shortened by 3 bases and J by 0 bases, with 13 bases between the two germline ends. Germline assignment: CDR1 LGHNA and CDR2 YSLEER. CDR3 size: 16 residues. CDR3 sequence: CASSQSQGWSTDTQYF. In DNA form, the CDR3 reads TGCGCCAGCAGCCAGTCACAGGGATGGAGCACAGATACGCAGTATTTT.

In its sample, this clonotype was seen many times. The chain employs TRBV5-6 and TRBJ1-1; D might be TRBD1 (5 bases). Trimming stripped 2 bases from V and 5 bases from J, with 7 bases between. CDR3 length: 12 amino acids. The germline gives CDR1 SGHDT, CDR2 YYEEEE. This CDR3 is CASSLQATEAFF. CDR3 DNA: TGTGCCAGCAGCTTACAGGCGACTGAAGCTTTCTTT.

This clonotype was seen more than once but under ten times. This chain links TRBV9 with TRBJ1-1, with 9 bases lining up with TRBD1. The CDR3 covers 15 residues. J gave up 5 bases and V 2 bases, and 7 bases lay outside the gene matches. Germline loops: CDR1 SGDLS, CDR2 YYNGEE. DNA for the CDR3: TGTGCCAGCAGCGTGACAGGGGGAAAGACAACTGAAGCTTTCTTT. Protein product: CASSVTGGKTTEAFF. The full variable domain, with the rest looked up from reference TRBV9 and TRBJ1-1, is DSGVTQTPKHLITATGQRVTLRCSPRSGDLSVYWYQQSLDQGLQFLIQYYNGEERAKGNILERFSAQQFPDLHSELNLSSLELGDSALYFCASSVTGGKTTEAFFGQGTRLTVV.

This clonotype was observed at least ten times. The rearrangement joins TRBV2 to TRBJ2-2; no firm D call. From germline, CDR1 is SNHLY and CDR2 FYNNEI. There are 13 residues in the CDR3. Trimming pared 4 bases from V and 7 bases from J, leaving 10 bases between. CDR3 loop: CASSVGMGGELFF. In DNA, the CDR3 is TGTGCCAGCAGTGTGGGGATGGGCGGGGAGCTGTTTTTT.

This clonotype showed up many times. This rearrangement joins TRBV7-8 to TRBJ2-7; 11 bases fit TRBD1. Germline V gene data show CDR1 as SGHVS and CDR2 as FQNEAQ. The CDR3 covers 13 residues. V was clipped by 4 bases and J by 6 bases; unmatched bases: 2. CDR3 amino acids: CASSWGTGGEQYF. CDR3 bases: TGTGCCAGCAGCTGGGGGACAGGGGGCGAGCAGTACTTC.

The CDR3: CASSQDVGNPYNEQFF. The DNA for the CDR3 is TGTGCCAGCAGCCAAGATGTCGGGAACCCGTACAATGAGCAGTTCTTC. V and J are TRBV4-2 and TRBJ2-1, with D possibly matching TRBD2 (5 bases). The CDR3 is 16 amino acids. CDR1 and CDR2 from the germline V gene are LGHNA and YNFKEQ. Trimming cost V 0 bases and J 4 bases, with 13 bases left between them.

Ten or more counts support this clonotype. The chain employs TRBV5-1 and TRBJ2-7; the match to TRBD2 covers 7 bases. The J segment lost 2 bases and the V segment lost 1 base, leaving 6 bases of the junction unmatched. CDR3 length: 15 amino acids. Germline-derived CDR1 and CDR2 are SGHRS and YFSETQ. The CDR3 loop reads CASSLSNGGTYEQYF. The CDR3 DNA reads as TGCGCCAGCAGCTTGTCGAACGGGGGGACCTACGAGCAGTACTTC.

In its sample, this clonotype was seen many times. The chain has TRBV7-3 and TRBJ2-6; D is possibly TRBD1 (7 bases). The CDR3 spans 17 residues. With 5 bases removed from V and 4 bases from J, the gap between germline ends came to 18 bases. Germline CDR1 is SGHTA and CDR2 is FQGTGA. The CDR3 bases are TGTGCCAGCAGCCCGGCGGGACAGAGATCGGGGGCCAACGTCCTGACTTTC. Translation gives CASSPAGQRSGANVLTF. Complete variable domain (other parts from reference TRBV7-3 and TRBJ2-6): GAGVSQTPSNKVTEKGKYVELRCDPISGHTALYWYRQSLGQGPEFLIYFQGTGAADDSGLPNDRFFAVRPEGSVSTLKIQRTERGDSAVYLCASSPAGQRSGANVLTFGAGSRLTVL.